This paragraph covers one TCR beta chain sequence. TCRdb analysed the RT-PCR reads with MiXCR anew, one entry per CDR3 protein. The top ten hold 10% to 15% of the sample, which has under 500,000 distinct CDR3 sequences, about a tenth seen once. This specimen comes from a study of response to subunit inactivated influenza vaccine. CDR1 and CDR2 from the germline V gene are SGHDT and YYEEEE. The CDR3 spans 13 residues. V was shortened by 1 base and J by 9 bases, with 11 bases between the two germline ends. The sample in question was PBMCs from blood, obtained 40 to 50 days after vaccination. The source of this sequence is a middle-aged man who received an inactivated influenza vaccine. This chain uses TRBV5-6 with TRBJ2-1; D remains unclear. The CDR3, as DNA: TGTGCCAGCAGCTTGCTAGGGCACGGTGAGCAGTTCTTC. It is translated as CASSLLGHGEQFF.